The sequence of this T cell receptor (beta chain) was determined in a study of T cell responses to AZD1222 COVID-19 vaccine. Study-wide results and limits: Only after the peak T cell response were repertoires sampled. There were mostly white British donors and more females than males, and clonal diversity was possibly underestimated.

Sequencing used immunoSEQ multiplex PCR; TCRdb keeps in-frame clones, though not all of them. This sample has 95,000 to 150,000 clones, with 90% found just once. Points on this clone: Its cognate antigen is unknown.

This CDR3 contains 19 residues. The germline CDR1 and CDR2 sequences are SEHNR and FQNEAQ (reference sequence). Trimming took off 5 bases at V and 1 base at J, with 23 bases between the two ends. The clonotype comes from an adult in good health. The chain links TRBV7-9 to TRBJ2-2; maybe TRBD2 (6 bases). Sequencing used peripheral blood, obtained on day 0 of MenACWY control vaccination. CDR3 protein: CASSLPPVEGFKNTGELFF. CDR3 sequence (DNA): TGTGCCAGCAGCCTCCCGCCGGTGGAGGGTTTCAAGAACACCGGGGAGCTGTTTTTT.